A selection of T cell receptor beta chains follows, all from one sample in a study of monozygotic twins with inflammatory bowel disease. TCRdb re-analyzed the 5' RACE reads; it lists each CDR3 protein once, without DNA. The specimen's table records some 210,000 distinct CDR3 sequences. The sample comprised blood. Every receptor here comes from a human donor with ulcerative colitis or Crohn's disease, or a healthy co-twin of an affected twin (not recorded which). Each CDR3 is given with its conserved first and last residue.

j_gene	v_gene	CDR3aa
TRBJ2-1	TRBV5-6	CASSFLGGGEQFF
TRBJ2-5	TRBV7-2	CASSLAGGGETQYF
TRBJ1-3	TRBV12-3/TRBV12-4	CASSFLRGRTNTIYF
TRBJ1-1	TRBV10-3	CAISSGQANTEAFF
TRBJ1-1	TRBV7-2	CASSLERGGTEAFF
TRBJ2-7	TRBV7-9	CASAGQGRTYEQYF
TRBJ2-2	TRBV11-2	CASSPREGAGELFF
TRBJ2-7	TRBV18	CASSPAQGHFYEQYF
TRBJ2-7	TRBV7-9	CASSLEGTGFHEQYF
TRBJ2-3	TRBV20-1	CSAPESGKPDTQYF
TRBJ2-3	TRBV7-2	CASSLASGLTDTQYF
TRBJ2-1	TRBV7-2	CASTRLLAAIHNEQFF
TRBJ2-5	TRBV12-3/TRBV12-4	CASSLSGGLELGETQYF
TRBJ1-2	TRBV15	CATSTSRGPHYGYTF
TRBJ2-7	TRBV20-1	CSAPPTGTYEQYF
TRBJ2-3	TRBV21-1	CASSAQGARGTDTQYF
TRBJ2-1	TRBV7-2	CASSLAGDGGVNEQFF
TRBJ2-1	TRBV21-1	CASSDGGARYNEQFF
TRBJ1-5	TRBV2	CASNRQTDQPQHF
TRBJ2-7	TRBV6-1	CASTGTGLGEQYF
TRBJ2-1	TRBV3-1	CASSPVLGEQFF
TRBJ1-6	TRBV7-3	CASSAATGNFSPLHF
TRBJ2-7	TRBV5-1	CASSLDNAGSSYEQYF
TRBJ1-2	TRBV3-1	CASSPSGGRDRYGYTF
TRBJ2-1	TRBV28	CASSSTRHVNEQFF
TRBJ2-1	TRBV7-6	CASSSQSAGHNEQFF
TRBJ1-5	TRBV5-1	CASSTLGAQGQPQHF
TRBJ1-1	TRBV20-1	CSVQVQGQGEAFF
TRBJ1-6	TRBV5-1	CASSLDRDHSPLHF
TRBJ2-7	TRBV5-5	CASTHTVGQQYEQYF
TRBJ1-2	TRBV5-1	CASREGGDANGYTF
TRBJ1-6	TRBV12-3/TRBV12-4	CASSLSSSLKVVSPLHF
TRBJ1-4	TRBV7-2	CASSSQFGGRKLFF
TRBJ2-1	TRBV20-1	CSASWGSSGGHNEQFF
TRBJ2-3	TRBV6-1	CASSDPPGASSTDTQYF
TRBJ1-1	TRBV18	CASSPGRAEAFF
TRBJ1-2	TRBV25-1	CASRLGVGGYTF
TRBJ1-5	TRBV27	CASSRVGNQPQHF
TRBJ1-2	TRBV12-2	CASRLVREAGTAPNYYGYTF
TRBJ2-1	TRBV7-9	CASSLRVGDEQFF
TRBJ2-2	TRBV3-1	CASSRRYGLTSNTGELFF
TRBJ1-1	TRBV18	CASRRGVPREAFF
TRBJ2-7	TRBV5-1	CASSSDQVREQYF
TRBJ2-2	TRBV7-6	CASRTAGATNTGELFF
TRBJ1-1	TRBV6-1	CASRGGPGANTEAFF
TRBJ2-5	TRBV20-1	CSARDLSTETQYF
TRBJ2-1	TRBV28	CASTPSGTDSYNEQFF
TRBJ2-3	TRBV7-9	CASSMNRGSIADTQYF
TRBJ2-3	TRBV6-1	CASRRTGALEGTQYF
TRBJ1-1	TRBV5-1	CASFEQTNTEAFF
TRBJ1-1	TRBV15	CATSRVQGFHTSNTEAFF
TRBJ1-3	TRBV18	CASSPQRDSGNTIYF
TRBJ2-1	TRBV7-9	CASSSISPGNEQFF
TRBJ1-5	TRBV18	CASSPPGRGDQPQHF
TRBJ2-1	TRBV5-1	CASSLWGTSGGPYNEQFF
TRBJ2-7	TRBV11-1	CASSQTGGTYEQYF
TRBJ1-5	TRBV7-9	CASSLGGDKPQHF
TRBJ1-4	TRBV27	CASSASSIGQDNEKLFF